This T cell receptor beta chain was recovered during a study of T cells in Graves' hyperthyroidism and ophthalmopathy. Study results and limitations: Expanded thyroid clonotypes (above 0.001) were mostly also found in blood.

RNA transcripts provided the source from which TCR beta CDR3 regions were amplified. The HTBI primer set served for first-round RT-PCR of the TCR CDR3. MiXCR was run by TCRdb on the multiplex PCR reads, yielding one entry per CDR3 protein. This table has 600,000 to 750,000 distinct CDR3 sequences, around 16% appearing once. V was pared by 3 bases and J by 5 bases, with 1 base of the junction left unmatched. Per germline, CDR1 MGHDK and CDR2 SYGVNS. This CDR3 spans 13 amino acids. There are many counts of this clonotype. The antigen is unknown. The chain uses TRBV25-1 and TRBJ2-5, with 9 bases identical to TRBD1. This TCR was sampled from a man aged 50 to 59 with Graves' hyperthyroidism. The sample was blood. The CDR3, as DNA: TGTGCCAGCAGTGACGGGACAGGGGAGACCCAGTACTTC. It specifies CASSDGTGETQYF.